This TCR beta chain was observed in a study of PD-1 blockade in classical Hodgkin lymphoma (dated by TCRdb to about 2020). In the study overall: Nivolumab dosing was 3 mg/kg intravenously every 2 weeks, continuing until either disease progression or unacceptable toxicity. The study used TCR beta sequencing and CyTOF to define a peripheral blood immune signature of response to PD-1 blockade in classical Hodgkin lymphoma.

Taken with the paper, the label for time point translates to: cycle 1 day 1 (C1D1), immediately before nivolumab initiation. Every trial patient had relapsed following autologous stem cell transplantation, and prior brentuximab vedotin exposure was what differed among cohorts A, B and C. The trial cohort included 55 to 65 patients with relapsed/refractory classical Hodgkin lymphoma, and each patient had a best overall response of complete response, partial response or progressive disease. Trial patients were treated with single-agent nivolumab in the multi-cohort phase II CheckMate 205 trial. An independent review committee assessed best overall response by applying the 2007 International Working Group response criteria. Trial PBMCs were obtained immediately prior to nivolumab initiation (C1D1) and on therapy at cycle 2 day 1 and cycle 4 day 1. Peripheral blood was collected in 8 mL Vacutainer Cell Preparation Tubes, from which PBMCs were isolated by centrifugation and then cryopreserved.

CDR1 LNHDA and CDR2 SQIVND were looked up in the germline V gene (reference sequence). V is pared back by 3 bases and J by 4 bases, with 18 bases lying between the germline termini. The CDR3 starts with the cysteine, ends with the phenylalanine, and has 16 residues. Only the CDR3 region is kept as DNA, spanning 48 bases read in frame from base 1. Turning to this clone: What antigen it recognizes has not been identified. The input lacks base qualities; no much larger clone sits a single base away.

The Qiagen DNeasy kit was used to extract genomic DNA both from unsorted PBMCs and from the negatively selected CD4+ and CD8+ fractions. TCR beta CDR3 regions were subjected to amplification by immunoSEQ multiplex PCR with primers that anneal to V and J segments. A synthetic immune receptor repertoire was used to minimize amplification bias, and any residual bias was removed computationally once sequencing was done. As for the original processing: Repertoire diversity was quantified as the Shannon entropy index using custom Python scripts. Unsorted, CD4+ and CD8+ repertoires were examined separately, except in combined analyses, for which CD4+ and CD8+ sequences were merged in silico. Clonal expansion was defined as at least a 2-fold frequency increase after treatment relative to C1D1, with a pseudocount of 0.5 for undetected baseline clones. Singleton clones were defined as clones with 0 or 1 copy at C1D1, and non-singleton clones were defined as clones with 2 or more copies. Clones expanded in unsorted samples were assigned a CD4+, CD8+ or unknown annotation through matching of protein sequences in sorted samples from the same patient. Wilcoxon tests were applied to paired samples to test diversity changes from C1D1 to C4D1. TCRdb took this table from immuneACCESS and kept in-frame rearrangements with V and J called. Such tables lack part of the clones; where checked against another copy, unresolved V genes explain under half of the gap, and the rest is unexplained. The V and J calls and clone size were taken over from that table, and D and trimming were inferred from the DNA. The sample has 20,000 to 30,000 clones on record, about 70% of them singletons. The ten most abundant clones make up 2.5% to 3.5% of the sample.

Results and caveats for the whole study, not just this receptor: Baseline diversity similar to that of newly diagnosed patients was observed in trial patients achieving complete response, whereas significantly lower diversity was observed in partial responders and progressors. CD4+ but not CD8+ TCR diversity rose significantly by C4D1 (p=0.0027 vs p=0.16), most apparent in complete responders (p=0.02). The study was limited to a single clinical trial cohort, and causes of repertoire differences, possibly disease activity or prior therapy, remained undefined. Baseline TCR diversity was reported to be lower in newly diagnosed patients than in healthy donors, and even lower in relapsed/refractory patients. Lower diversity was observed in patients in whom nivolumab was started less than 1 year after ASCT, and these patients were excluded from later analyses so that confounding by immune reconstitution would be avoided.

This receptor chain uses TRBV19 and TRBJ1-2; the D gene remains uncertain. The source is a human donor with classical Hodgkin lymphoma. The sequenced sample was peripheral blood mononuclear cells (PBMCs), obtained at baseline. The DNA is TGTGCCAGTAGTATCCAACTCGGGCCACTAGGCTATGGCTACACCTTC. This yields the protein CASSIQLGPLGYGYTF.